The 17 T cell receptor beta chains listed next were all sequenced from one sample in a study of shared clonotypes between healthy human individuals. Produced via immunoSEQ multiplex PCR; TCRdb's table is partial and in-frame only. The repertoire consists of about 600,000 clones, with 97% occurring once and the leading ten covering about 0.06%. Sequencing input: naive CD4+ T cells sorted from blood. The subset here: CD45RA+ positively selected. These receptors originate from a woman in her twenties or thirties in good health.

V gene TRBV11-2 combines with J gene TRBJ1-3; no firm D call. Germline V gene data show CDR1 as SGHAT and CDR2 as FQNNGV. Trimming removed 6 bases at V and 4 bases at J, with 10 bases between. The CDR3 runs to 13 residues. The CDR3 nucleotides read TGTGCCAGCAGTTTCGAGCGGGGAAACACCATATATTTT. Translating it yields CASSFERGNTIYF.

This clone appeared a single time. The rearrangement links TRBV28 to TRBJ2-7; D might be TRBD1 (5 bases). V dropped 4 bases and J dropped 7 bases, with 14 bases sitting between them. Germline CDR1 and CDR2: MDHEN and SYDVKM. CDR3 length: 13 amino acids. The CDR3 coding sequence is TGTGCCAGCAGTTACGGCACCCCAGGGGAGCAGTACTTC. Amino acids: CASSYGTPGEQYF.

The CDR3 nucleotides read TGTGCCAGCAGCCCAATCCCAAGGGAGGGGAACATGAACACTGAAGCTTTCTTT. Translation: CASSPIPREGNMNTEAFF. The chain carries TRBV7-9 and TRBJ1-1, with D perhaps matching TRBD1 (5 bases). The V gene lost 5 bases and the J gene lost 0 bases, with 22 bases spanning the gap. CDR1 and CDR2 (germline): SEHNR, FQNEAQ (reference sequence). The CDR3 covers 18 residues.

This clone was seen a single time. The chain uses TRBV5-8 and TRBJ2-3, with D perhaps assigned TRBD1 or TRBD2 (5 bases each). V was pared by 1 base and J by 4 bases, with 10 bases between. CDR1 is SGHTS, CDR2 YDEGEE, per germline. The CDR3 covers 14 residues. CDR3 protein: CASSLRGRADTQYF. The CDR3 DNA sequence: TGTGCCAGCAGCTTGCGGGGCAGGGCAGATACGCAGTATTTT. Full variable domain (missing parts from reference TRBV5-8 and TRBJ2-3): EAGVTQSPTHLIKTRGQQATLRCSPISGHTSVYWYQQALGLGLQFLLWYDEGEERNRGNFPPRFSGRQFPNYSSELNVNALELEDSALYLCASSLRGRADTQYFGPGTRLTVL.

The chain has TRBV5-4 and TRBJ2-7; TRBD1 might be the D (5 bases). V dropped 4 bases and J dropped 1 base, with 18 bases sitting between them. The CDR3 is 16 amino acids. CDR1 SGHNT and CDR2 YYREEE come from the germline V gene (reference sequence). CDR3 nucleotide sequence: TGTGCCAGCAGCCGTGGTTGGCAGGGCTATTCCTACGAGCAGTACTTC. This gives the protein CASSRGWQGYSYEQYF.

This chain joins TRBV18 and TRBJ2-7; 13 bases match TRBD2. The CDR3 contains 14 residues. Trimming took 5 bases from V and 5 from J; bases not matched to a gene: 3. Germline lookup yields CDR1 KGHSH and CDR2 LQKENI. The CDR3 sequence is CASSYGTSGNEQYF. The CDR3 DNA is TGTGCCAGCTCATACGGGACTAGCGGGAACGAGCAGTACTTC.

The sample holds one count of this clone. This chain joins TRBV11-2 and TRBJ1-1, with D perhaps matching TRBD1 (5 bases). The germline V and J ends were trimmed by 5 bases and 3 bases, with 16 bases remaining between them. CDR3 length: 15 residues. The V gene's germline CDR1 is SGHAT and CDR2 FQNNGV. CDR3 in amino acids: CASSPTAGTYTEAFF. DNA for the CDR3: TGTGCCAGCAGCCCCACTGCCGGGACCTACACTGAAGCTTTCTTT.

J is TRBJ2-5 and V is TRBV6-1; TRBD2 agrees at 8 bases. CDR1 and CDR2 from the germline V gene are MNHNS and SASEGT. After removal of 8 bases from V and 5 bases from J, the junction contained 10 bases not matched to a gene. The CDR3 extends over 14 amino acids. The CDR3, as DNA: TGTGCCAGCGCCTTAGGACTAGCCGTGGAGACCCAGTACTTC. Translated: CASALGLAVETQYF.

The V call is TRBV6-6, the J call TRBJ1-5; perhaps TRBD1 as D (5 bases). Germline CDR1 is MNHNY and CDR2 is SVGAGI (reference sequence). The CDR3 runs 13 residues. The V end was cut by 8 bases, the J end by 7 bases, with 15 bases between. CDR3 region: CASGGHSLQPQHF. As DNA, the CDR3 is TGTGCCAGCGGTGGACACAGCCTCCAGCCCCAGCATTTT.

The CDR3 sequence is CASSNGGTGPMKAFF. The CDR3 DNA sequence: TGTGCCAGCAGTAATGGGGGGACAGGACCAATGAAAGCTTTCTTT. The genes are TRBV28 and TRBJ1-1; 8 bases line up with TRBD1. Germline assignment: CDR1 MDHEN and CDR2 SYDVKM. The CDR3 loop spans 15 amino acids. Losses at the gene ends were 5 bases for V and 9 bases for J; bases not matched to a gene: 14.

The chain combines TRBV10-1 with TRBJ1-4; a weak D match, TRBD1 (5 bases). The length of the CDR3 is 13 residues. Germline loops: CDR1 WNHNN, CDR2 SYGVQD (reference sequence). V was cut by 2 bases and J by 7 bases, with 8 bases left in between. The DNA of the CDR3 is TGCGCCAGCAGTGAGGGGGGTAGTGAAAAACTGTTTTTT. Its translation: CASSEGGSEKLFF.

The rearrangement joins TRBV2 to TRBJ1-5; 8 bases match TRBD1. The germline V gene has CDR1 SNHLY and CDR2 FYNNEI. The CDR3 covers 14 residues. Trimming cost V 7 bases and J 6 bases; bases outside gene matches: 8. CDR3 residues: CASTPTGEGQPQHF. The DNA for the CDR3 is TGTGCCAGCACCCCGACAGGGGAGGGTCAGCCCCAGCATTTT.

The gene calls are TRBV5-1 and TRBJ2-2; D assignment may be TRBD1 or TRBD2 (5 bases each). The V gene's germline CDR1 is SGHRS and CDR2 YFSETQ. The CDR3 consists of 17 residues. The germline V and J ends were trimmed by 0 bases and 3 bases, with 15 bases remaining between them. The chain's CDR3 is CASSLVGSGAYTGELFF. The DNA of the CDR3 is TGCGCCAGCAGCTTGGTGGGTTCCGGGGCTTACACCGGGGAGCTGTTTTTT.

The chain is built from TRBV28 and TRBJ1-1, with 9 bases matching TRBD1. Unmatched junction bases numbered 7, after V lost 5 bases and J lost 9 bases. Germline V gives CDR1 MDHEN, CDR2 SYDVKM. The length of the CDR3 is 13 residues. CDR3 nucleotide sequence: TGTGCCAGCAGTAGTACCGGGACAGGGAAAGCTTTCTTT. As protein: CASSSTGTGKAFF.

This rearrangement joins TRBV29-1 to TRBJ1-4, with a weak D call TRBD1 (6 bases). Germline CDR1 and CDR2: SQVTM and ANQGSEA. Trimming took 4 bases from V and 8 from J, leaving 14 bases between them. The length of the CDR3 is 13 residues. The CDR3 loop reads CSVAGADTEKLFF. The CDR3 DNA reads TGCAGCGTTGCGGGGGCAGACACCGAAAAACTGTTTTTT.

This clone occurred once. CDR3 bases: TGTGCCAGCAGCCAAACGAGCGGGAGGGCCTCCTACGAGCAGTACTTC. Translation: CASSQTSGRASYEQYF. V is TRBV4-2 and J is TRBJ2-7, with 10 bases that match TRBD2. The CDR3 runs to 16 residues. Germline lookup yields CDR1 LGHNA and CDR2 YNFKEQ. Trimming removed 2 bases from V and 0 bases from J; junction bases left unmatched: 4.

The chain joins TRBV27 to TRBJ2-2; 7 bases map to TRBD1. In germline, CDR1 is MNHEY, CDR2 SMNVEV (reference sequence). Losses at the gene ends were 5 bases for V and 0 bases for J; bases not matched to a gene: 3. This CDR3 spans 15 amino acids. DNA of the CDR3: TGTGCCAGCAGTCTCAGGGGGTCGAACACCGGGGAGCTGTTTTTT. As protein: CASSLRGSNTGELFF.